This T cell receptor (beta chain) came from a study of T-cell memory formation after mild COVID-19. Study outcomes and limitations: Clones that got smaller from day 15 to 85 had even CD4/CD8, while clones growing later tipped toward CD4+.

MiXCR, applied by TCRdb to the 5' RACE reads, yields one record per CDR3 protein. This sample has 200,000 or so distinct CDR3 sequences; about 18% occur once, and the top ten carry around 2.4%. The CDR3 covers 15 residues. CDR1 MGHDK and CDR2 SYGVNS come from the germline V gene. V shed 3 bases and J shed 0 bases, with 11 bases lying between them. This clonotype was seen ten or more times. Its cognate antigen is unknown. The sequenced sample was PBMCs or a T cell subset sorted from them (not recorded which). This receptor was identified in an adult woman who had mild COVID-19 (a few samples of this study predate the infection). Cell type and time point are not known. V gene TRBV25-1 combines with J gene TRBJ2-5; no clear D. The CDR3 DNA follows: TGTGCCAGCAGTGACCTCGAAGTCTACCAAGAGACCCAGTACTTC. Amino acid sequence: CASSDLEVYQETQYF.